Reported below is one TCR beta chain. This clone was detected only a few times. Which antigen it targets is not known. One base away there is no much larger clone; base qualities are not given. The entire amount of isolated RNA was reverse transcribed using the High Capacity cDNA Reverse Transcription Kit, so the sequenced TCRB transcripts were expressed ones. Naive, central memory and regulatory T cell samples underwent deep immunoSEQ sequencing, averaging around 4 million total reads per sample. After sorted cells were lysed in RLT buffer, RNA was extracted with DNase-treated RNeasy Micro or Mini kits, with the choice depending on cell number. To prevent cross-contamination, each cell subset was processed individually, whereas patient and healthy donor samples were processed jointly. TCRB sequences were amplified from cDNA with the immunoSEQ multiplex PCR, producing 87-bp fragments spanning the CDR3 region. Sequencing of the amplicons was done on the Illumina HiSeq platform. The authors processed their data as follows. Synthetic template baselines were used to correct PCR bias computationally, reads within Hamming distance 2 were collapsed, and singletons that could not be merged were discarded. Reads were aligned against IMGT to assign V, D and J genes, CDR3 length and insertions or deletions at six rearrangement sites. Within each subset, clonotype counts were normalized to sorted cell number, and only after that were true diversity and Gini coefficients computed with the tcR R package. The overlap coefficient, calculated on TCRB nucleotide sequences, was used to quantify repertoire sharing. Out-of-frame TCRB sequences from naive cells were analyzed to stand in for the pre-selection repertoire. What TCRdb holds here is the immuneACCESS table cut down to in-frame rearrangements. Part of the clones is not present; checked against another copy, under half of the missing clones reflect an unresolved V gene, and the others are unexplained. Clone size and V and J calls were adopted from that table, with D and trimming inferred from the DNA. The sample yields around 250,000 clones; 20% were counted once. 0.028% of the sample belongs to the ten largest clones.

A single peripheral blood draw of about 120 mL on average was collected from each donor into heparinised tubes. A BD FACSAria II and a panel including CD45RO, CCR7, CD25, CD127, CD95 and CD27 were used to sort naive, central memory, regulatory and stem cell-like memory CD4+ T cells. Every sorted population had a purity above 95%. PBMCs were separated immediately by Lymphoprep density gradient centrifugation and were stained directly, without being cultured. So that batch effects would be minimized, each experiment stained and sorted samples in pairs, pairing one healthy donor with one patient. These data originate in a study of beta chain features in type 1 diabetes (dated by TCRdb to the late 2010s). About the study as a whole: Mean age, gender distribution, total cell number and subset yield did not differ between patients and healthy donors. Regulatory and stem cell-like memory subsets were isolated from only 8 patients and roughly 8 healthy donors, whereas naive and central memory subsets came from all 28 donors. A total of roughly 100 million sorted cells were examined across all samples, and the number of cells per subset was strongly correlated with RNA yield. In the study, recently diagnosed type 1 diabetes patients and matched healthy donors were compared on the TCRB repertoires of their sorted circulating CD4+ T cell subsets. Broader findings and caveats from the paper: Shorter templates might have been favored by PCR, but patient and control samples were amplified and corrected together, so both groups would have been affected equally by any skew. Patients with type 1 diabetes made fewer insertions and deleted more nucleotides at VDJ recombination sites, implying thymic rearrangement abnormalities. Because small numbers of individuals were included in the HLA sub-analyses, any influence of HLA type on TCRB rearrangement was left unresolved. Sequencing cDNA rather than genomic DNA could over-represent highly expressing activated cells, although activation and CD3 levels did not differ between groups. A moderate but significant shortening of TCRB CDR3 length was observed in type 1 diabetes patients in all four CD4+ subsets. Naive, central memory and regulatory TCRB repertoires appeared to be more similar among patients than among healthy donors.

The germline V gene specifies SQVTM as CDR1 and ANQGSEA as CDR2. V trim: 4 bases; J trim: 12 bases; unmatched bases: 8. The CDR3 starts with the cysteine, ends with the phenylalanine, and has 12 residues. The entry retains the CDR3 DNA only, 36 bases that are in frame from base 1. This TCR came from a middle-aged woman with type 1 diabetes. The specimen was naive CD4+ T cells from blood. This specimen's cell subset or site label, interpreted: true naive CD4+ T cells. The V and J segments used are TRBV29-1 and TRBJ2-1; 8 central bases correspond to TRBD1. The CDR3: CSVAGTGKGQFF. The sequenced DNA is TGCAGCGTTGCCGGGACAGGCAAGGGGCAGTTCTTC.